This TCR beta chain was captured in a study of T cell responses to AZD1222 COVID-19 vaccine. Study as a whole: Analyses pooled second doses at about 4 or about 12 weeks.

Study-wide findings and caveats: Females made up more of the donors, who were largely white British, and clonal diversity may have come out too low. Breadth and depth of Spike-specific TCRs rose after two AZD1222 doses.

This clone was observed once. Its target is not known. The junction does not match germline at one end; this may be a read error. Clones were sequenced by immunoSEQ multiplex PCR, and TCRdb holds only the in-frame ones, with some missing. Of roughly 100,000 clones in the sample, roughly nine tenths were seen once. This TCR came from an adult in good health. The specimen was peripheral blood, collected on day 0 of AZD1222 vaccination.

The CDR3: CAGSFSGEGYTF. CDR3 in DNA: TGTGCCGGCAGCTTCTCTGGGGAAGGCTACACCTTC. The chain carries TRBV13 and TRBJ1-2, with D hard to call. The CDR3 extends over 12 amino acids. The germline CDR1 and CDR2 sequences are PRHDT and FYEKMQ (reference sequence).